The 7 T cell receptor beta chains in this list originate from one sample, sequenced in a study of T cell responses to AZD1222 COVID-19 vaccine. Data came from immunoSEQ multiplex PCR; TCRdb stores just in-frame clones and leaves some out. The sample contains about 86,000 clones, 60% to 80% of which appear only once. The sequences come from peripheral blood, collected on day 0 of AZD1222 vaccination. These receptors all stem from an adult in good health.

The chain combines TRBV6-6 with TRBJ1-5; tentatively, D is TRBD1 (6 bases). Germline V lookup: CDR1 MNHNY, CDR2 SVGAGI (reference sequence). The V and J ends lost 4 bases and 0 bases respectively, with 7 bases between them. CDR3 length: 14 residues. The DNA of the CDR3 is TGTGCCAGCAGTTCAGGGGATAGCAATCAGCCCCAGCATTTT. As protein: CASSSGDSNQPQHF.

The chain has TRBV28 and TRBJ1-5, with 9 positions matching TRBD1. Germline trimming cut 5 bases from V and 5 bases from J; bases unmatched to any gene: 7. CDR3 length equals 15 residues. The germline gives CDR1 MDHEN, CDR2 SYDVKM. The DNA for the CDR3 is TGTGCCAGCAGTGAAAGGACAGGGGCAGATCAGCCCCAGCATTTT. This encodes CASSERTGADQPQHF.

The chain carries TRBV3-1 (or the pseudogene TRBV3-2) and TRBJ2-4; D is ambiguous. The CDR3 length is 16 residues. The germline V and J ends were trimmed by 4 bases and 2 bases, with 15 bases remaining between them. CDR1 and CDR2 (germline): LGHDT, YNNKEL (reference sequence). CDR3 sequence: CASSLTGGNTKNIQYF. In DNA form, the CDR3 reads TGTGCCAGCAGCCTGACCGGTGGTAATACCAAAAACATTCAGTACTTC.

This chain links TRBV6-5 with TRBJ2-1; tentative D call: TRBD1 (5 bases). Trimming stripped 5 bases from V and 4 bases from J, with 15 bases between. The CDR3 is 15 amino acids. Per the germline V gene, CDR1 is MNHEY and CDR2 is SVGAGI. CDR3 sequence (DNA): TGTGCCAGCAGTACCAGGGCAGCCCCTTACAATGAGCAGTTCTTC. Amino acid sequence: CASSTRAAPYNEQFF.

The CDR3 spells CASTHQGPNTGELFF. The CDR3 region has the DNA TGCGCCAGCACCCATCAGGGTCCGAACACCGGGGAGCTGTTTTTT. The J gene is TRBJ2-2, the V gene TRBV5-1, with a tentative D call TRBD1 (5 bases). V shed 6 bases and J shed 0 bases, with 12 bases lying between them. This CDR3 region has 15 residues. Germline-derived CDR1 and CDR2 are SGHRS and YFSETQ.

There are a few counts of this clone. CDR3 region: CASSLAQETNYGYTF. In nucleotides, the CDR3 is TGTGCCAGCAGCTTGGCGCAGGAAACTAACTATGGCTACACCTTC. The chain is built from TRBV5-4 and TRBJ1-2; D ambiguous. Germline V lookup: CDR1 SGHNT, CDR2 YYREEE (reference sequence). V dropped 0 bases and J dropped 0 bases, with 9 bases sitting between them. The CDR3 consists of 15 residues.

This clone showed up just a few times. The chain carries TRBV5-1 and TRBJ2-5, with 9 bases aligning to TRBD1. From germline, CDR1 is SGHRS and CDR2 YFSETQ. The CDR3 loop spans 15 amino acids. J gave up 4 bases and V 4 bases, and 8 bases lay outside the gene matches. The CDR3 DNA is TGCGCCAGCAGCCCTGGGACAGGGTGGCCAGAGACCCAGTACTTC. It translates to CASSPGTGWPETQYF. Based on the CDR3 plus reference TRBV5-1 and TRBJ2-5, the full variable domain is KAGVTQTPRYLIKTRGQQVTLSCSPISGHRSVSWYQQTPGQGLQFLFEYFSETQRNKGNFPGRFSGRQFSNSRSEMNVSTLELGDSALYLCASSPGTGWPETQYFGPGTRLLVL.